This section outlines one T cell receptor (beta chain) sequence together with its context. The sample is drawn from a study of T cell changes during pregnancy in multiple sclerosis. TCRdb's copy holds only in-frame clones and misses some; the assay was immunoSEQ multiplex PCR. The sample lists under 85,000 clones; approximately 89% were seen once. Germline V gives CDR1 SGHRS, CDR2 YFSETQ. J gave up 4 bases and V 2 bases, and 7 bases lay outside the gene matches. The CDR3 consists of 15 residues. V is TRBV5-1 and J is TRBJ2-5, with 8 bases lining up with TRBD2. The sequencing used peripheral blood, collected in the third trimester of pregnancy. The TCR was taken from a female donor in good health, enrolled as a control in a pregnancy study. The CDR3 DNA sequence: TGCGCCAGCAGCTTAATGGGACTAGGGGGAGAGACCCAGTACTTC. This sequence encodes CASSLMGLGGETQYF.